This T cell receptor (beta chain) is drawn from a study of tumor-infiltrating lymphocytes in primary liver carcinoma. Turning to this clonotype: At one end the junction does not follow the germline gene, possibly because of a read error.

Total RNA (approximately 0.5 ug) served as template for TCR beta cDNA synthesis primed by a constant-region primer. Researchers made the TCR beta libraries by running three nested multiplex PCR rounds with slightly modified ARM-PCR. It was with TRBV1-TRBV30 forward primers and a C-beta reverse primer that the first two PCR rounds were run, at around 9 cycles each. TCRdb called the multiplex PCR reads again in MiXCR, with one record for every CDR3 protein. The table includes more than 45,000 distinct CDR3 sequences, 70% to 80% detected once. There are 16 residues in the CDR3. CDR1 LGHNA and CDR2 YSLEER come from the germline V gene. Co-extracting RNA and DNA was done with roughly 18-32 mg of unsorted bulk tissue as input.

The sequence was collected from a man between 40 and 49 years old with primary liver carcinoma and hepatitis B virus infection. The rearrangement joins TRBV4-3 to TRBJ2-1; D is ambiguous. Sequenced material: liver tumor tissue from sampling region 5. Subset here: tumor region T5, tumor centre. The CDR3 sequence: CASSQDRSVMHNEQFF. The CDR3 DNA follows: TGCGCGAGCAGCCAAGATCGGAGCGTGATGCACAATGAGCAGTTCTTC.